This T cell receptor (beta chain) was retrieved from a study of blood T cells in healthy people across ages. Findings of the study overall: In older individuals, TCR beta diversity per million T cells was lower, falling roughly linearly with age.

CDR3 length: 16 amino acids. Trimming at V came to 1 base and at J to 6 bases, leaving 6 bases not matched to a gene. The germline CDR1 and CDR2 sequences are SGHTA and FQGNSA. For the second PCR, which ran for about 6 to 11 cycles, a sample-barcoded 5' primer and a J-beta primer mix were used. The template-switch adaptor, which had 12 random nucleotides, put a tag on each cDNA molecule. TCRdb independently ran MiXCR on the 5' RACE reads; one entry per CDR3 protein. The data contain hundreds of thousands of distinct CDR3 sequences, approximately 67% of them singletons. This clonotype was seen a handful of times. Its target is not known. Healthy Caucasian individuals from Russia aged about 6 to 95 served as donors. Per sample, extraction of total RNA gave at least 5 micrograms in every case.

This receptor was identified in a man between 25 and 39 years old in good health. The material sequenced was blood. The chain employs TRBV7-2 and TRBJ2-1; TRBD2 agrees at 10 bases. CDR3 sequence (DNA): TGTGCCAGCAGCTTAGTAGGTAGCGGGGGGCTCAATGAGCAGTTCTTC. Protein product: CASSLVGSGGLNEQFF. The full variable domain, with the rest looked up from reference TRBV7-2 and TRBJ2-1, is GAGVSQSPSNKVTEKGKDVELRCDPISGHTALYWYRQSLGQGLEFLIYFQGNSAPDKSGLPSDRFSAERTGGSVSTLTIQRTQQEDSAVYLCASSLVGSGGLNEQFFGPGTRLTVL.